This T cell receptor (beta chain) was recorded in a study of CD8 T cells in Susac syndrome. Trimming took 4 bases from V and 5 from J; bases not matched to a gene: 10. Germline V lookup: CDR1 SGHVS, CDR2 FNYEAQ. CDR3 length: 16 residues. This clonotype was found a few times. An input of about 0.5 to 1 ug of RNA was subjected to reverse transcription using random hexamers. One entry per CDR3 protein, called by TCRdb with MiXCR from the immunoSEQ multiplex PCR reads. The repertoire consists of approximately 140,000 distinct CDR3 sequences, with around 75% occurring once and the leading ten covering around 0.49%.

This TCR was recovered from a human donor with multiple sclerosis. J is TRBJ1-1 and V is TRBV7-6; 10 bases are a match to TRBD1. The sequenced material came from CD8+ T cells from PBMCs. CDR3 residues: CASSSPRQGAQTEAFF. CDR3 nucleotide sequence: TGTGCCAGCAGCTCCCCCCGACAGGGGGCGCAAACTGAAGCTTTCTTT.